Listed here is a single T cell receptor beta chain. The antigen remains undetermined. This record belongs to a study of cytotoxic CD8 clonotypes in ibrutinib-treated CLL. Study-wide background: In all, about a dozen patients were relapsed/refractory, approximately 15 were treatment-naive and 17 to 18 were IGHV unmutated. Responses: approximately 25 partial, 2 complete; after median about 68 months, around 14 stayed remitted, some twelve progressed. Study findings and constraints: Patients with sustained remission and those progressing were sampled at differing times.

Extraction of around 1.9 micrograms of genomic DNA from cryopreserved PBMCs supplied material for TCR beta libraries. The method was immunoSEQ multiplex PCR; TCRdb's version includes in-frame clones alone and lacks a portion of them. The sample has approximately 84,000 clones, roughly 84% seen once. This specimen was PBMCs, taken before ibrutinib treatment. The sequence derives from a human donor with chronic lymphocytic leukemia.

The CDR3 protein is CASSLAASGIYEQYF. Written as DNA, the CDR3 is TGCGCCAGCAGCTTGGCGGCTAGCGGGATCTACGAGCAGTACTTC. The chain uses TRBV5-1 and TRBJ2-7; 9 positions match TRBD2. Germline trimming cut 0 bases from V and 3 bases from J; bases unmatched to any gene: 4. Germline V gives CDR1 SGHRS, CDR2 YFSETQ. The CDR3 runs to 15 residues.